Sequencing of this T cell receptor beta chain was carried out in a study of blood T cell repertoires in COVID-19. Overall study: COVID-19 samples from acute and convalescent phases originated in the United States, Italy and Spain. From T cells, B-cell-depleted T cells, or PBMCs came the material, which was cDNA or gDNA.

Germline V CDR1 and CDR2: SGHTA, FQGNSA. This CDR3 spans 15 amino acids. V shed 5 bases and J 3 bases; nucleotides not matched to a gene: 4. As handled by the study authors: Reference gene primer amplification gave estimated nucleated cell counts. Repertoires were generated with immunoSEQ multiplex PCR, while TCRdb's copy carries only in-frame clones and drops some. V and J calls and clone size come straight from that table; D and trimming were deduced from the DNA. The sample holds about 100,000 clones, 80% to 90% seen once. The rearrangement links TRBV7-2 to TRBJ2-3, with 11 bases that match TRBD2. Sample: peripheral blood. The TCR originated in a man older than 75 with acute or convalescent COVID-19. The CDR3 here is CASSVSGRGTDTQYF. The CDR3 nucleotides are TGTGCCAGCAGCGTTAGCGGGAGGGGGACAGATACGCAGTATTTT.